Sequencing of this T cell receptor (beta chain) was carried out in a study of Ad26.COV2.S vaccination and SARS-CoV-2 variants. The count of this clone is one. Treatment denoted: 15 to 20 received Ad26.COV2.S at low or high dose, single or two shots; about 5 received placebo; per-sample allocation not given. Sampling occurred on day 63 after the first vaccine or placebo injection. Only in-frame clones appear in the TCRdb table, and some are missing; sequencing was by immunoSEQ multiplex PCR. The sample lists about 350,000 clones, less than 90% occurring once. The receptor was isolated from a person between 18 and 60 years old who received the Ad26.COV2.S COVID-19 vaccine or a placebo. This material consisted of peripheral blood, taken in a trial of Ad26.COV2.S vaccine versus placebo.

CDR3: CASSPGQTSSNQPQHF. CDR3 nucleotide sequence: TGTGCCAGCTCACCGGGACAGACTTCTAGCAATCAGCCCCAGCATTTT. The gene calls are TRBV18 and TRBJ1-5; 7 bases are shared with TRBD1. Germline-derived CDR1 and CDR2 are KGHSH and LQKENI. The CDR3 loop spans 16 amino acids. With 3 bases clipped from V and 0 bases from J, the junction kept 5 bases outside the gene matches.